The present T cell receptor beta chain was sequenced within a study of CD4 T cells in relation to SARS-CoV-2 and coronaviruses. Unexposed donor CD4+ T cells date from 2011-2018, before the COVID-19 pandemic. Isolation of CD4+ T cells took place after 10 days in culture. Findings of the study overall: In about 65% of donors, memory CD4+ clonotypes crossrecognized SARS-CoV-2 and at least one common cold coronavirus spike.

With V trimmed by 7 bases and J by 3 bases, 6 bases remained unmatched. In germline, CDR1 is SNHLY, CDR2 FYNNEI. This CDR3 has 14 residues. The table came from immunoSEQ multiplex PCR; TCRdb's copy has only in-frame clones and leaves some out. The sample includes roughly 16,000 clones, over 65% of them seen just once. Comments on this clone: Its target is not known.

This chain links TRBV2 with TRBJ2-1, with 7 bases aligning to TRBD2. This receptor was identified in a human donor in good health. The sample was CD4+ T cells from PBMCs, cultured in vitro. The CDR3 is CASMTSSFYNEQFF. CDR3 sequence (DNA): TGTGCCAGCATGACTAGCAGTTTCTACAATGAGCAGTTCTTC.